These 4 T cell receptor beta chains were all obtained from the same sample, sequenced in a study of OX40 agonist ivuxolimab in advanced cancers. Profiled with immunoSEQ multiplex PCR; TCRdb holds only in-frame clones, not every one. Here the sample spans about 27,000 clones, roughly three quarters being singletons. Sequencing used CD4+ or CD8+ T cells sorted from blood, obtained in a trial of the OX40 agonist ivuxolimab. The receptor set was obtained from an adult with an advanced solid tumor such as melanoma, head and neck, liver or kidney cancer.

The rearrangement links TRBV11-2 to TRBJ2-5; D is ambiguous. Trimming removed 6 bases at V and 3 bases at J, with 14 bases between. Germline CDR1 and CDR2: SGHAT and FQNNGV. This CDR3 is built from 14 residues. The CDR3 sequence is CASSPRSDEETQYF. The CDR3 DNA reads as TGTGCCAGCAGTCCAAGGTCGGACGAAGAGACCCAGTACTTC.

This rearrangement joins TRBV6-5 to TRBJ2-1; 10 nucleotides line up with TRBD2. The germline V gene has CDR1 MNHEY and CDR2 SVGAGI. CDR3 length equals 14 residues. V lost 7 bases, J lost 4 bases, and 4 bases stayed unmatched. In DNA form, the CDR3 reads TGTGCCAGCAAGCGGGGGGGCGGATACAATGAGCAGTTCTTC. Its protein is CASKRGGGYNEQFF.

V gene TRBV5-1 combines with J gene TRBJ2-3; TRBD2 might be the D (6 bases). Germline V gene sequence: CDR1 SGHRS, CDR2 YFSETQ. Trimming cost V 4 bases and J 2 bases, with 14 bases left between them. This CDR3 region has 15 residues. The CDR3 bases are TGCGCCAGCAGCGCACTCGCGGGACCCACAGATACGCAGTATTTT. Its protein product is CASSALAGPTDTQYF. Full variable domain (missing parts from reference TRBV5-1 and TRBJ2-3): KAGVTQTPRYLIKTRGQQVTLSCSPISGHRSVSWYQQTPGQGLQFLFEYFSETQRNKGNFPGRFSGRQFSNSRSEMNVSTLELGDSALYLCASSALAGPTDTQYFGPGTRLTVL.

This chain uses TRBV7-9 with TRBJ1-5, with TRBD1 matching 9 bases. With 5 bases clipped from V and 0 bases from J, the junction kept 5 bases outside the gene matches. The CDR3 covers 16 residues. CDR1 and CDR2 (germline): SEHNR, FQNEAQ (reference sequence). The CDR3 is CASSLGTGNSNQPQHF. Here the CDR3 DNA reads TGTGCCAGCAGCCTGGGGACAGGGAATAGCAATCAGCCCCAGCATTTT. Looking up the rest from reference TRBV7-9 and TRBJ1-5 gives the full variable domain: DTGVSQNPRHKITKRGQNVTFRCDPISEHNRLYWYRQTLGQGPEFLTYFQNEAQLEKSRLLSDRFSAERPKGSFSTLEIQRTEQGDSAMYLCASSLGTGNSNQPQHFGDGTRLSIL.